The clone carrying this T cell receptor (beta chain) was counted at least ten times. At one end the junction does not follow the germline gene, possibly because of a read error. This record comes from a study of T cells after yellow fever vaccination. TCRdb redid the calling of the 5' RACE reads with MiXCR, one entry per CDR3 protein. The sample lists 200,000 to 300,000 distinct CDR3 sequences, more than 3.5% occurring once. Germline V gene sequence: CDR1 SGHAT, CDR2 FQNNGV. The CDR3 sequence is 14 residues long. This receptor was obtained from a man aged 18 to 29 who received the YFV17D yellow fever vaccine. The chain has TRBV11-2 and TRBJ1-3, with D perhaps TRBD1 (6 bases). The sequenced sample was PBMCs, obtained 15 days after the yellow fever booster vaccination. CDR3 residues: CASSRQDSRNTIYF. The CDR3 DNA sequence: TGTGCCAGCAGCCGACAGGACTCTCGAAACACCATATATTTT.